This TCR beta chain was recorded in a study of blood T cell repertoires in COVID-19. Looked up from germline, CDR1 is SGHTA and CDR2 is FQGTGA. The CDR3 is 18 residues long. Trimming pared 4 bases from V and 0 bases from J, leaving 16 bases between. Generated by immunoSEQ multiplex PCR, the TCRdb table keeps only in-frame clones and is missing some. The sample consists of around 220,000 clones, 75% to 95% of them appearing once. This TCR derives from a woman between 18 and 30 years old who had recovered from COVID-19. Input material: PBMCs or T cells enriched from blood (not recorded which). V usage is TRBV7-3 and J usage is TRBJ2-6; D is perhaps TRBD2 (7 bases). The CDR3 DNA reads TGTGCCAGCAGCTCTTTCGGGGGGCCGAGCTCTGGGGCCAACGTCCTGACTTTC. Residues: CASSSFGGPSSGANVLTF. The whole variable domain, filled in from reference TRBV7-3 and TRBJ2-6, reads GAGVSQTPSNKVTEKGKYVELRCDPISGHTALYWYRQSLGQGPEFLIYFQGTGAADDSGLPNDRFFAVRPEGSVSTLKIQRTERGDSAVYLCASSSFGGPSSGANVLTFGAGSRLTVL.